This TCR beta chain was obtained from a study of CXCR3-negative and CXCR3-positive naive CD8 T cells. Preparation of TRB cDNA libraries relied on 5' RACE carrying UMI labels. From its re-call of the 5' RACE reads, TCRdb lists each CDR3 protein once, without DNA. The sample's table shows approximately 88,000 distinct CDR3 sequences. The CDR3 loop spans 17 amino acids. Germline V gene data show CDR1 as SQVTM and CDR2 as ANQGSEA. The rearrangement uses TRBV29-1 and TRBJ2-3; TCRdb's assignment of TRBD2 cannot be checked, as there is no DNA. The TCR comes from a human donor in good health. Some clones in this sample may be carry-over from other donors' samples. Material for sequencing was naive CXCR3- CD8+ T cells from blood. The subset here: CD45RO-CCR7+CD27+CD95- naive CD8+ T cells lacking CXCR3 (TNR3-). CDR3 residues: CSVEDDGGLAGVGTQYF.